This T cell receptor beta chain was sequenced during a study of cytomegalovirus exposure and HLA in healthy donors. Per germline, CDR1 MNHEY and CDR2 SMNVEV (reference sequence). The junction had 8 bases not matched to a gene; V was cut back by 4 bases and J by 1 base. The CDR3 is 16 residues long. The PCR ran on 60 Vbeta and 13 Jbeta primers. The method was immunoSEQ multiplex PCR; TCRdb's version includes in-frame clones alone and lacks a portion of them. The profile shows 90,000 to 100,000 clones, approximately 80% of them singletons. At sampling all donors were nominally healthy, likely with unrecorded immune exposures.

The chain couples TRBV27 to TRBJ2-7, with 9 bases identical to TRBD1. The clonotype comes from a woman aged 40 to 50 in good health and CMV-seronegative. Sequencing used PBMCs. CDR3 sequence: CASSSHGQGRSYEQYF. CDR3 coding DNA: TGTGCCAGCAGTTCCCACGGACAGGGGCGATCCTACGAGCAGTACTTC.